This T cell receptor (beta chain) was profiled in a study of T cell repertoires in aging, cancer and after chemotherapy. Study at large: About 10 million TCR reads made up the full dataset. Findings and caveats of the study: In hematological cancer patients, infiltrated lymphoid organs may have impaired thymic emigration or peripheral T cell expansion. Untreated cancer patients had significantly lower blood TCR diversity than age-matched healthy donors. Immunological memory after chemotherapy cannot be judged from the repertoire data.

Multiplex touch-down PCR with TRB-A/B primers amplified rearranged V-D-J TRB sequences. In TCRdb, the multiplex PCR reads were re-called with MiXCR into one record per CDR3 protein. The table has 5,000 to 6,500 distinct CDR3 sequences, about 36% seen once. This clonotype was detected only a few times. Its antigen is undetermined. The V end was cut by 2 bases, the J end by 0 bases, with 13 bases between. The CDR3 is 16 residues long. The germline V gene encodes CDR1 SGHNT and CDR2 YYREEE (reference sequence). The template was genomic DNA from peripheral blood, not RNA. The receptor's source is a human donor with a blood cancer. Material for sequencing was blood. V is TRBV5-4 and J is TRBJ2-3; no clear D. This CDR3 reads CASSFGHQPSTDTQYF. The CDR3 coding sequence is TGTGCCAGCAGCTTCGGCCACCAACCGAGCACAGATACGCAGTATTTT.